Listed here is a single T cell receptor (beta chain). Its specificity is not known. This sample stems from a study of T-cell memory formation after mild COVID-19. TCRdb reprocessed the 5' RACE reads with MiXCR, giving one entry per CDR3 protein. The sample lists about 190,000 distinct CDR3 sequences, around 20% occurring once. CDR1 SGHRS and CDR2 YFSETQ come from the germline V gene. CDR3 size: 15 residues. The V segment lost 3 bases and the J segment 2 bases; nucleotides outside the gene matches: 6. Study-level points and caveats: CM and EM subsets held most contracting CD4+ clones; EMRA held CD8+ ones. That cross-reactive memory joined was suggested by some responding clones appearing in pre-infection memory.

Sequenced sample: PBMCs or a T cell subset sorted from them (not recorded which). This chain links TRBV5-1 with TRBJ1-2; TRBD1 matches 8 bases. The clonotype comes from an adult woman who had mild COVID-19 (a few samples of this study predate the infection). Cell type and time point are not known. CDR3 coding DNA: TGCGCCAGCAGCTCGACAGGGGAGTACAACTATGGCTACACCTTC. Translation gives CASSSTGEYNYGYTF. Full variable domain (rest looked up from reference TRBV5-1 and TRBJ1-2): KAGVTQTPRYLIKTRGQQVTLSCSPISGHRSVSWYQQTPGQGLQFLFEYFSETQRNKGNFPGRFSGRQFSNSRSEMNVSTLELGDSALYLCASSSTGEYNYGYTFGSGTRLTVV.